These 14 T cell receptor beta chains came from one sample sequenced in a study of T cells after yellow fever vaccination. From the 5' RACE reads, TCRdb called clonotypes with MiXCR, one entry per CDR3 protein. Among hundreds of thousands of distinct CDR3 sequences listed, roughly an eighth were seen once. Specimen: PBMCs, collected on the day of the yellow fever booster vaccination. The receptors shown here come from a man aged 25-45 years who received the YFV17D yellow fever vaccine.

This clonotype was counted ten times or more. The chain employs TRBV7-2 and TRBJ2-2; 8 nucleotides match TRBD1. Germline CDR1 reads SGHTA; CDR2 reads FQGNSA. This CDR3 contains 14 residues. The J segment lost 6 bases and the V segment lost 3 bases, leaving 3 bases of the junction unmatched. In nucleotides, the CDR3 is TGTGCCAGCAGCTTCGTACAGGGGGCCGGGGAGCTGTTTTTT. Amino acid sequence: CASSFVQGAGELFF.

The J gene is TRBJ2-3, the V gene TRBV7-9, with D hard to call. CDR1 is SEHNR and CDR2 is FQNEAQ in the germline V gene (reference sequence). The CDR3 length is 13 residues. Trimming left V 4 bases short and J 6 bases short, with 11 bases between. Here the CDR3 DNA reads TGTGCCAGCAGCTATCAGGTTGGGGATACGCAGTATTTT. Its translation: CASSYQVGDTQYF.

This clonotype has a count of ten or more. The chain is built from TRBV5-4 and TRBJ2-5, with D hard to call. CDR1 and CDR2 (germline): SGHNT, YYREEE (reference sequence). Trimming stripped 4 bases from V and 5 bases from J, with 9 bases between. The CDR3 extends over 12 amino acids. The CDR3 loop is CASSGVLETQYF. In nucleotides, the CDR3 is TGTGCCAGCAGCGGGGTTTTGGAGACCCAGTACTTC.

The chain uses TRBV20-1 and TRBJ1-2, with D possibly TRBD1 on 5 matching bases. The CDR3 runs 14 residues. V lost 6 bases and J 3 bases, leaving 17 bases between the germline ends. CDR1 DFQATT and CDR2 SNEGSKA come from the germline V gene (reference sequence). The CDR3 is CSAEVPPGHYGYTF. The CDR3 DNA follows: TGCAGTGCGGAGGTGCCTCCGGGGCACTATGGCTACACCTTC.

The J gene is TRBJ2-7, the V gene TRBV5-1; D is undetermined. The length of the CDR3 is 13 residues. Trimming cost V 5 bases and J 9 bases, with 18 bases left between them. Germline values: CDR1 SGHRS, CDR2 YFSETQ. In nucleotides, the CDR3 is TGCGCCAGCAGAGGCCTATTAGACTTCGTGCAGTACTTC. Its protein is CASRGLLDFVQYF.

This clonotype was counted only a few times. The rearrangement uses TRBV30 and TRBJ1-2; D might be TRBD1 (6 bases). There are 13 residues in the CDR3. Looked up from germline, CDR1 is GTSNPN and CDR2 is SVGIG (reference sequence). Trimming took off 0 bases at V and 8 bases at J, with 13 bases between the two ends. The chain's CDR3 is CAWSVGGREGYTF. The CDR3 nucleotides read TGTGCCTGGAGTGTTGGGGGGCGAGAAGGCTACACCTTC.

This clonotype was counted between two and nine times. The chain uses TRBV4-3 and TRBJ2-7; TRBD2 is a possible D gene (5 bases). CDR3 size: 14 residues. Trimming stripped 1 base from V and 2 bases from J, with 9 bases between. Germline assignment: CDR1 LGHNA and CDR2 YSLEER. CDR3 sequence: CASSQGGLPYEQYF. The CDR3 region has the DNA TGCGCCAGCAGCCAAGGCGGGCTACCCTACGAGCAGTACTTC.

Only a few counts were recorded for this clonotype. The chain employs TRBV27 and TRBJ2-3; no clear D gene. The length of the CDR3 is 13 residues. CDR1 is MNHEY, CDR2 SMNVEV, per germline (reference sequence). V was trimmed by 7 bases and J by 0 bases, leaving 8 bases between them. CDR3 in amino acids: CASKGRSTDTQYF. DNA of the CDR3: TGTGCCAGCAAAGGTAGAAGCACAGATACGCAGTATTTT.

This rearrangement joins TRBV9 to TRBJ2-5; D is possibly TRBD1 or TRBD2 (5 bases each). The germline gives CDR1 SGDLS, CDR2 YYNGEE. CDR3 length equals 15 residues. Trimming shortened V by 3 bases and J by 5 bases, and 17 bases separated the two germline ends. CDR3 protein: CASSALDRGRETQYF. Here the CDR3 DNA reads TGTGCCAGCAGCGCATTGGATCGGGGACGGGAGACCCAGTACTTC.

This rearrangement joins TRBV5-1 to TRBJ2-2; perhaps TRBD1 as D (7 bases). The CDR3 is 16 residues long. The V gene's germline CDR1 is SGHRS and CDR2 YFSETQ. Trimming took off 6 bases at V and 3 bases at J, with 18 bases between the two ends. Here the CDR3 reads CASTGDRSRDTGELFF. DNA for the CDR3: TGCGCCAGCACGGGGGACAGATCGAGGGACACCGGGGAGCTGTTTTTT.

V gene TRBV29-1 combines with J gene TRBJ2-5; possibly TRBD1 for D (6 bases). The CDR3 is 13 amino acids. Trimming removed 4 bases from V and 1 base from J, with 10 bases in between. Germline CDR1 reads SQVTM; CDR2 reads ANQGSEA. CDR3 protein: CSVVRGGQETQYF. Written as DNA, the CDR3 is TGCAGCGTTGTCAGAGGGGGCCAAGAGACCCAGTACTTC.

A few counts support this clonotype. This rearrangement joins TRBV28 to TRBJ2-1; TRBD2 matches 8 bases. This CDR3 is built from 16 residues. CDR1 MDHEN and CDR2 SYDVKM come from the germline V gene. V trimming: 6 bases; J trimming: 9 bases; junction bases outside the gene matches: 16. The CDR3 spells CASRILAVGLSGEQFF. CDR3 bases: TGTGCCAGCAGAATACTAGCGGTGGGACTTTCGGGTGAGCAGTTCTTC.

The rearrangement links TRBV20-1 to TRBJ1-5; D unresolved. The CDR3 loop spans 13 amino acids. Germline V gene data show CDR1 as DFQATT and CDR2 as SNEGSKA (reference sequence). Trimming removed 6 bases from V and 6 bases from J, with 15 bases in between. DNA for the CDR3: TGCAGTGCCGCCAGGTCCCCCGGTCAGCCCCAGCATTTT. It yields the protein CSAARSPGQPQHF.

In its sample, this clonotype was seen a few times. The gene calls are TRBV27 and TRBJ2-1; tentative D call: TRBD1 (6 bases). The length of the CDR3 is 16 residues. V shed 5 bases and J shed 6 bases, with 20 bases lying between them. Germline loops: CDR1 MNHEY, CDR2 SMNVEV (reference sequence). The CDR3 region has the DNA TGTGCCAGCAGTCCGGGACACCCGAATTTGGCCAATGAGCAGTTCTTC. Amino acids: CASSPGHPNLANEQFF.